One sample yielded the 25 T cell receptor beta chains listed below, sequenced in a study of T cell repertoires in cytomegalovirus infection. Their recognized antigens are unknown. TCRdb ran MiXCR on the reads and lists one entry per CDR3 protein. Of some 560,000 distinct CDR3 sequences listed, over 35% are singletons. The material was cultured PBMCs, obtained from culture after CMV antigen stimulation. The source of these receptors is a human donor in good health (CMV status not recorded). Some clones in this sample may be carry-over from other donors' samples.

In this sample, this clonotype turned up once. The gene calls are TRBV14 and TRBJ2-1, with D tentatively TRBD1 or TRBD2 (5 bases each). The CDR3 sequence is 11 residues long. Germline V gene lookup returns CDR1 SGHDN and CDR2 FVKESK. Trimming shortened V by 4 bases and J by 12 bases, and 10 bases separated the two germline ends. The CDR3 region is CASSRGTAQFF. DNA of the CDR3: TGTGCCAGCAGCCGAGGGACCGCGCAGTTCTTC.

This clonotype was observed a handful of times. V and J are TRBV7-2 and TRBJ1-2, with unresolved D. CDR3 length: 14 amino acids. V was cut by 0 bases and J by 7 bases, with 12 bases left in between. Germline lookup yields CDR1 SGHTA and CDR2 FQGNSA. The CDR3 loop is CASSLAGMSFGYTF. CDR3 bases: TGTGCCAGCAGCTTAGCAGGGATGAGTTTTGGCTACACCTTC.

The rearrangement joins TRBV7-8 to TRBJ2-5; D is undetermined. V dropped 0 bases and J dropped 2 bases, with 7 bases sitting between them. CDR1 is SGHVS, CDR2 FQNEAQ, per germline. This CDR3 region has 14 residues. Written as DNA, the CDR3 is TGTGCCAGCAGCTTAGCGGCACAACAAGAGACCCAGTACTTC. As protein: CASSLAAQQETQYF.

The genes are TRBV20-1 and TRBJ2-3; perhaps TRBD2 as D (6 bases). Per germline, CDR1 DFQATT and CDR2 SNEGSKA (reference sequence). CDR3 length: 14 amino acids. Trimming left V 7 bases short and J 1 base short, with 15 bases between. The CDR3, as DNA: TGCAGTGTCCTCCGGGAGCAGGGCACAGATACGCAGTATTTT. It specifies CSVLREQGTDTQYF.

Regarding this clonotype: Compared with germline, one end of the junction differs, possibly owing to a read error. The V call is TRBV19, the J call TRBJ2-2; TRBD2 agrees at 10 bases. CDR1 and CDR2 from the germline V gene are LNHDA and SQIVND (reference sequence). The length of the CDR3 is 19 residues. The CDR3 nucleotides read TGTGCCAGTAGTATAGATCTCGGCGCGCTAGCGGGGGCTACCGGGAAGCTGTTTTTT. This sequence encodes CASSIDLGALAGATGKLFF.

The chain links TRBV5-1 to TRBJ2-2, with TRBD1 identical over 7 bases. The germline CDR1 and CDR2 sequences are SGHRS and YFSETQ. CDR3 length: 18 residues. The V segment lost 0 bases and the J segment 0 bases; nucleotides outside the gene matches: 8. The CDR3 DNA reads TGCGCCAGCAGCTTGGGACCCATGACAGGGACGAACACCGGGGAGCTGTTTTTT. Translated: CASSLGPMTGTNTGELFF.

This clonotype was seen repeatedly, ten times or more. The rearrangement joins TRBV7-2 to TRBJ1-2; D unresolved. Germline V gene lookup returns CDR1 SGHTA and CDR2 FQGNSA. V lost 6 bases to trimming and J lost 1 base, with 18 bases between them. This CDR3 has 16 amino acids. The CDR3 DNA reads as TGTGCCAGCAGTCTCAGCCCGCAGCCGAATAACTATGGCTACACCTTC. This sequence encodes CASSLSPQPNNYGYTF.

This clonotype was counted a few times. As DNA, the CDR3 is TGTGCCATCCGGGACCCCCGAGCCAATGAGCAGTTCTTC. Protein sequence: CAIRDPRANEQFF. V usage is TRBV10-3 and J usage is TRBJ2-1; D is possibly TRBD1 or TRBD2 (5 bases each). The germline gives CDR1 ENHRY, CDR2 SYGVKD. V was clipped by 8 bases and J by 6 bases, with 14 bases between them. CDR3 length equals 13 residues.

This clonotype appeared a few times. The chain links TRBV20-1 to TRBJ1-5; maybe TRBD1 (6 bases). The germline gives CDR1 DFQATT, CDR2 SNEGSKA (reference sequence). The V gene lost 4 bases and the J gene lost 4 bases, with 11 bases spanning the gap. The CDR3 consists of 13 residues. CDR3 loop: CSATGHPNQPQHF. In nucleotides, the CDR3 is TGCAGTGCTACGGGACACCCTAATCAGCCCCAGCATTTT.

The rearrangement links TRBV7-9 to TRBJ1-1; D remains ambiguous. CDR1 is SEHNR and CDR2 is FQNEAQ in the germline V gene (reference sequence). Trimming left V 0 bases short and J 3 bases short, with 5 bases between. This CDR3 has 13 amino acids. CDR3 loop: CASSLAEYTEAFF. The CDR3 nucleotides are TGTGCCAGCAGCTTAGCGGAGTACACTGAAGCTTTCTTT.

In this sample, this clonotype turned up a few times. The chain employs TRBV7-6 and TRBJ2-5, with D tentatively TRBD2 (5 bases). Germline V gene data show CDR1 as SGHVS and CDR2 as FNYEAQ. The CDR3 runs to 13 residues. Trimming cost V 1 base and J 5 bases, with 8 bases left between them. In DNA form, the CDR3 reads TGTGCCAGCAGCTTAGTAGTAGCGGAGACCCAGTACTTC. This gives the protein CASSLVVAETQYF.

On this clonotype: Possible read error: a much larger clone is one base away. The J gene is TRBJ2-7, the V gene TRBV5-5, with 10 bases identical to TRBD2. V shed 2 bases and J 3 bases; nucleotides not matched to a gene: 5. The CDR3 consists of 15 residues. CDR1 SGHKS and CDR2 YYEKEE come from the germline V gene (reference sequence). The CDR3 region has the DNA TGTGCCAGCAGCTTTACTAGCGGGGCCTACTACGAGCAGTACTTC. Its protein product is CASSFTSGAYYEQYF.

This chain uses TRBV24-1 with TRBJ2-7, with 9 nucleotides matching TRBD1. Per the germline V gene, CDR1 is KGHDR and CDR2 is SFDVKD. This CDR3 comprises 14 residues. The V segment lost 5 bases and the J segment 4 bases; nucleotides outside the gene matches: 5. Written as DNA, the CDR3 is TGTGCCACCAGTGCGACAGGGGGATCATACGAGCAGTACTTC. Protein sequence: CATSATGGSYEQYF.

This clonotype showed up just a few times. CDR3 bases: TGTGCCAGCAGTACGACAGGTCCACGGCCCCAGCATTTT. Translation: CASSTTGPRPQHF. The J gene is TRBJ1-5, the V gene TRBV6-2 or TRBV6-3; D may be TRBD1 (6 bases). The germline V and J ends were trimmed by 5 bases and 9 bases, with 14 bases remaining between them. The CDR3 is 13 residues long. In germline, CDR1 is MNHEY, CDR2 SVGEGT.

V usage is TRBV3-1 and J usage is TRBJ1-2; D unresolved. V lost 0 bases, J lost 8 bases, and 10 bases lay in between. This CDR3 is 13 amino acids long. Per the germline V gene, CDR1 is LGHDT and CDR2 is YNNKEL (reference sequence). CDR3 nucleotides: TGTGCCAGCAGCCAAGACAGGAATTTAGGCTACACCTTC. It translates to CASSQDRNLGYTF.

The DNA for the CDR3 is TGTGCCAGCACTCCCGGGAGGCGGGAGACCCAGTACTTC. Translation gives CASTPGRRETQYF. The V gene is TRBV12-3 or TRBV12-4, the J gene TRBJ2-5; 7 nucleotides line up with TRBD2. V shed 7 bases and J 5 bases; nucleotides not matched to a gene: 7. The CDR3 consists of 13 residues.

The chain links TRBV7-2 to TRBJ2-5, with 10 bases fitting TRBD2. CDR1 is SGHTA and CDR2 is FQGNSA in the germline V gene. The CDR3 is made up of 18 amino acids. Trimming cost V 0 bases and J 4 bases; bases outside gene matches: 11. Here the CDR3 reads CASSLAQASGSKRETQYF. As DNA, the CDR3 is TGTGCCAGCAGCTTAGCGCAGGCTAGCGGGAGTAAGCGAGAGACCCAGTACTTC. Filled out from reference TRBV7-2 and TRBJ2-5, the complete variable domain reads GAGVSQSPSNKVTEKGKDVELRCDPISGHTALYWYRQSLGQGLEFLIYFQGNSAPDKSGLPSDRFSAERTGGSVSTLTIQRTQQEDSAVYLCASSLAQASGSKRETQYFGPGTRLLVL.

This chain connects TRBV11-2 to TRBJ2-4; D might be TRBD1 (6 bases). Per the germline V gene, CDR1 is SGHAT and CDR2 is FQNNGV. There are 17 residues in the CDR3. Trimming took off 4 bases at V and 0 bases at J, with 16 bases between the two ends. The CDR3 DNA is TGTGCCAGCAGCTCCCCGTACAGGGCTTTAGCCAAAAACATTCAGTACTTC. This translates into CASSSPYRALAKNIQYF.

A few counts support this clonotype. The V and J genes are TRBV7-8 and TRBJ2-5, with D maybe TRBD2 (6 bases). Germline CDR1 SGHVS, CDR2 FQNEAQ. Trimming cost V 0 bases and J 5 bases, with 13 bases left between them. CDR3 length: 15 amino acids. CDR3 DNA sequence: TGTGCCAGCAGCTTAGCGGGAGGATTTGAGGAGACCCAGTACTTC. Translated, it gives CASSLAGGFEETQYF.

The chain is built from TRBV4-1 and TRBJ2-5; no reliable D call. The CDR3 spans 14 residues. V was shortened by 4 bases and J by 4 bases, with 13 bases between the two germline ends. Germline assignment: CDR1 MGHRA and CDR2 YSYEKL. DNA for the CDR3: TGCGCCAGCAGCCCCCGCGGCAGGCTAGAGACCCAGTACTTC. It encodes CASSPRGRLETQYF.

The chain combines TRBV12-3 or TRBV12-4 with TRBJ2-3; 8 bases fit TRBD1. The junction had 7 bases not matched to a gene; V was cut back by 8 bases and J by 6 bases. The length of the CDR3 is 13 residues. CDR3 loop: CASSGQGLDTQYF. The CDR3 nucleotides read TGTGCCAGCTCCGGACAGGGTTTGGATACGCAGTATTTT.

This sequence joins TRBV24-1 and TRBJ2-1; TRBD2 matches 16 bases. Germline values: CDR1 KGHDR, CDR2 SFDVKD. V lost 3 bases and J lost 9; bases outside the gene matches: 4. The CDR3 has 16 residues. The DNA for the CDR3 is TGTGCCACCAGTGATCCCGGGACTAGCGGGGGGGTTGAGCAGTTCTTC. Translation: CATSDPGTSGGVEQFF.

J is TRBJ2-3 and V is TRBV4-1; maybe TRBD2 (5 bases). Germline V gene sequence: CDR1 MGHRA, CDR2 YSYEKL. The CDR3 contains 16 residues. Trimming left V 1 base short and J 2 bases short, with 13 bases between. CDR3 bases: TGCGCCAGCAGCCAAGGGTGGAGGTCAGTCACAGATACGCAGTATTTT. This sequence encodes CASSQGWRSVTDTQYF.

CDR3 amino acids: CASSRSQNPLGEQYF. The CDR3 DNA reads as TGTGCCAGCAGCCGGTCCCAGAATCCGCTAGGGGAGCAGTACTTC. The chain is built from TRBV27 and TRBJ2-7; no definite D call. CDR1 is MNHEY, CDR2 SMNVEV, per germline (reference sequence). The CDR3 runs to 15 residues. The ends were cut back, 6 bases at V and 7 bases at J, with 22 bases in the middle.

This clonotype was seen a few times. The gene calls are TRBV14 and TRBJ2-4, with 8 bases lining up with TRBD1. CDR1 is SGHDN, CDR2 FVKESK, per germline. V lost 4 bases, J lost 9 bases, and 5 bases stayed unmatched. The CDR3 loop spans 13 amino acids. The CDR3 DNA is TGTGCCAGCAGCCTCGGACAGGGAGGCATTCAGTACTTC. Protein sequence: CASSLGQGGIQYF.